This T cell receptor beta chain was recorded in a study of shared clonotypes between healthy human individuals. Study conclusions and caveats: A limitation of the genetic and exposure-history diversity represented arose from few donors.

About this clone: The antigen is unknown.

Trimming stripped 0 bases from V and 2 bases from J, with 11 bases between. Germline V gene lookup returns CDR1 SGHAT and CDR2 FQNNGV. This CDR3 is 15 amino acids long. Caucasian adults residing in Nashville, Tennessee made up all the donors. Data came from immunoSEQ multiplex PCR; TCRdb stores just in-frame clones and leaves some out. The table has 2 million to 3 million clones, roughly 93% seen once; the top ten hold roughly 0.39%. The origin of this receptor is a young man in good health. Some clones in this sample may be carry-over from other donors' samples. The sample consisted of naive CD4+ T cells from PBMCs. The subset: CD45RA+ positively selected. V and J are TRBV11-2 and TRBJ2-7; D is possibly TRBD2 (7 bases). The CDR3 spells CASSLERGGPYEQYF. The CDR3 bases are TGTGCCAGCAGCTTAGAGAGGGGGGGACCCTACGAGCAGTACTTC.